What follows describes a single TCR beta chain. Other DNA sequences in this sample translate to the same CDR3. Germline values: CDR1 SNHLY, CDR2 FYNNEI. The CDR3 is 13 residues long. V lost 8 bases and J lost 0, with 8 bases in between. The sample is drawn from a study of shared clonotypes between healthy human individuals. Study-level information: The study enrolled a couple of women and a few men aged 18 to 49.

A split of CD4+ cells into CD45RA+ naive and CD45RA-negative memory subsets was performed. TCRdb's table, derived via immunoSEQ multiplex PCR, lists solely in-frame clones and lacks some. The table shows roughly 2 million clones, with 95% occurring only once. The source material was naive CD4+ T cells sorted from blood. Subset given: CD45RA+ positively selected. The sequence came from a man between 18 and 35 years old in good health. The rearrangement links TRBV2 to TRBJ1-5; D not certain. CDR3 DNA sequence: TGTGCCAGCCAAGGAGATAGCAATCAGCCCCAGCATTTT. The encoded protein is CASQGDSNQPQHF.